Below are 31 T cell receptor beta chains sequenced from a single sample in a study of human T cells and chemical hapten exposure. Total RNA was isolated from whole blood that had not been fractionated. The library attached unique molecular identifiers to individual cDNA molecules. Using its own MiXCR run on the reads, TCRdb lists one record per CDR3 protein. The data show 120,000 or so distinct CDR3 sequences, 8% to 9.5% seen once. Sequenced sample: whole blood. The origin of the receptors is a human donor in good health. Some clones in this sample may be carry-over from other donors' samples.

V usage is TRBV28 and J usage is TRBJ2-7; D may match TRBD1 or TRBD2 (5 bases each). CDR1 and CDR2 (germline): MDHEN, SYDVKM. The germline V and J ends were trimmed by 5 bases and 4 bases, with 21 bases remaining between them. CDR3 length: 16 amino acids. The CDR3 nucleotides are TGTGCCAGCAGTGGAGTGGGACCGGCGGCCCTGTACGAGCAGTACTTC. Encoded protein: CASSGVGPAALYEQYF. Supplemented by reference TRBV28 and TRBJ2-7, the full variable domain reads DVKVTQSSRYLVKRTGEKVFLECVQDMDHENMFWYRQDPGLGLRLIYFSYDVKMKEKGDIPEGYSVSREKKERFSLILESASTNQTSMYLCASSGVGPAALYEQYFGPGTRLTVT.

The gene calls are TRBV19 and TRBJ2-5; 11 positions match TRBD2. V lost 3 bases and J lost 3; bases outside the gene matches: 3. The CDR3 totals 15 residues. The germline gives CDR1 LNHDA, CDR2 SQIVND (reference sequence). In DNA form, the CDR3 reads TGTGCCAGTAGTATGGGACTAGCGGTTGAAGAGACCCAGTACTTC. Translation: CASSMGLAVEETQYF.

This clonotype was found a few times. The chain is built from TRBV29-1 and TRBJ2-7, with TRBD2 as a possible D gene (5 bases). V was trimmed by 4 bases and J by 3 bases, leaving 13 bases between them. Germline values: CDR1 SQVTM, CDR2 ANQGSEA. This CDR3 has 13 amino acids. CDR3 sequence reads: CSVAPRASYEQYF. The CDR3, as DNA: TGCAGCGTTGCTCCGCGGGCGAGCTACGAGCAGTACTTC.

About this clonotype: This clone may be a read error of a much larger clone one base away. The rearrangement uses TRBV12-3 or TRBV12-4 and TRBJ2-1, with D tentatively TRBD1 or TRBD2 (5 bases each). The V gene lost 5 bases and the J gene lost 7 bases, with 12 bases spanning the gap. The CDR3 length is 13 residues. The CDR3 region has the DNA TGTGCCAGCAGTCCTCCAGGGACGAATGAGCAGTTCTTC. Amino acid sequence: CASSPPGTNEQFF.

This clonotype was counted a single time. J is TRBJ1-2 and V is TRBV4-1; 9 bases align to TRBD1. The CDR3 loop spans 15 amino acids. Trimming cost V 4 bases and J 8 bases; bases outside gene matches: 11. Germline lookup yields CDR1 MGHRA and CDR2 YSYEKL. CDR3 DNA sequence: TGCGCCAGCAGCCCCCCACTACAGGGGGCGAGGGGCTACACCTTC. Its protein is CASSPPLQGARGYTF.

A remark on this clonotype: A much larger clone differs by one base, so this may be a read error. This rearrangement joins TRBV6-1 to TRBJ2-3; 7 nucleotides align to TRBD1. The CDR3 spans 15 residues. Per the germline V gene, CDR1 is MNHNS and CDR2 is SASEGT. CDR3 bases: TGTGCCAGCAGTGAAGACAGGGGAAGCACAGATATGCAGTATTTT. It is translated as CASSEDRGSTDMQYF.

This clonotype was detected many times. The gene calls are TRBV7-8 and TRBJ1-3; unclear D gene. V lost 1 base, J lost 0 bases, and 7 bases lay in between. Germline loops: CDR1 SGHVS, CDR2 FQNEAQ. The CDR3 totals 15 residues. The CDR3 protein is CASSLERSSGNTIYF. The CDR3 DNA sequence: TGTGCCAGCAGCTTAGAACGTAGCTCTGGAAACACCATATATTTT.

The J gene is TRBJ2-7, the V gene TRBV6-2 or TRBV6-3; no clear D. Trimming took off 2 bases at V and 4 bases at J, with 9 bases between the two ends. This CDR3 contains 13 residues. CDR1 is MNHEY and CDR2 is SVGEGT in the germline V gene. The CDR3 region has the DNA TGTGCCAGCAGTTACGTGAACACTTACGAGCAGTACTTC. Residues: CASSYVNTYEQYF.

The chain combines TRBV4-3 with TRBJ2-7; D might be TRBD1 or TRBD2, each matching 6 bases. The CDR3 runs to 16 residues. Deletions cut 0 bases from V and 3 bases from J, with 15 bases between. Germline V lookup: CDR1 LGHNA, CDR2 YSLEER. The CDR3 coding sequence is TGCGCCAGCAGCCAAGAGGGGACGGGGGCTGGCTACGAGCAGTACTTC. It is translated as CASSQEGTGAGYEQYF.

This clonotype has at least ten counts. The chain combines TRBV20-1 with TRBJ2-3, with TRBD2 matching 10 bases. The CDR3 runs to 15 residues. The germline gives CDR1 DFQATT, CDR2 SNEGSKA (reference sequence). V gave up 0 bases and J gave up 5 bases; unmatched junction bases: 5. Here the CDR3 reads CSAREGTSEKDTQYF. CDR3 nucleotide sequence: TGCAGTGCTAGAGAGGGGACTAGCGAAAAAGATACGCAGTATTTT.

The V and J genes are TRBV7-2 and TRBJ2-7; D is ambiguous. CDR3 length: 15 amino acids. Trimming shortened V by 0 bases and J by 2 bases, and 11 bases separated the two germline ends. The germline V gene has CDR1 SGHTA and CDR2 FQGNSA. The CDR3 is CASSLASVSTYEQYF. In nucleotides, the CDR3 is TGTGCCAGCAGCTTAGCCTCGGTCTCTACCTACGAGCAGTACTTC.

This clonotype was seen at least ten times. J is TRBJ1-1 and V is TRBV4-1; no definite D call. V was shortened by 1 base and J by 2 bases, with 8 bases between the two germline ends. Looked up from germline, CDR1 is MGHRA and CDR2 is YSYEKL. This CDR3 has 14 amino acids. The CDR3 loop is CASSQVWGNTEAFF. CDR3 coding DNA: TGCGCCAGCAGCCAAGTTTGGGGAAACACTGAAGCTTTCTTT.

This clonotype was counted only a few times. This CDR3 is CASSDPSETGAGELFF. The CDR3 coding sequence is TGTGCCAGCAGCGATCCTAGCGAAACAGGAGCCGGGGAGCTGTTTTTT. This chain links TRBV7-9 with TRBJ2-2; D might be TRBD2 (6 bases). V was pared by 5 bases and J by 6 bases, with 19 bases between. CDR1 and CDR2 (germline): SEHNR, FQNEAQ (reference sequence). The CDR3 is 16 amino acids.

J is TRBJ2-3 and V is TRBV29-1; possibly TRBD2 for D (6 bases). The germline V and J ends were trimmed by 5 bases and 3 bases, with 15 bases remaining between them. The CDR3 consists of 14 residues. Germline CDR1 is SQVTM and CDR2 is ANQGSEA. CDR3 residues: CSVSTSLVTDTQYF. CDR3 bases: TGCAGCGTTTCGACTAGTTTAGTTACAGATACGCAGTATTTT.

This clonotype appeared many times. Written as DNA, the CDR3 is TGTGCCAGCAGCTTAGAAGGGACAGGGGCGTCCAGCTATGGCTACACCTTC. It specifies CASSLEGTGASSYGYTF. The chain links TRBV7-9 to TRBJ1-2, with 10 nucleotides matching TRBD1. Germline V gene data show CDR1 as SEHNR and CDR2 as FQNEAQ (reference sequence). The CDR3 has 17 residues. Germline trimming cut 1 base from V and 4 bases from J; bases unmatched to any gene: 9.

This clonotype occurred many times. The chain has TRBV6-6 and TRBJ2-1, with D possibly matching TRBD2 (6 bases). This CDR3 region has 16 residues. Looked up from germline, CDR1 is MNHNY and CDR2 is SVGAGI (reference sequence). V lost 0 bases, J lost 3 bases, and 12 bases lay in between. CDR3 DNA: TGTGCCAGCAGTTACTCGCGGGAAATAGGCTACAATGAGCAGTTCTTC. This gives the protein CASSYSREIGYNEQFF.

This clonotype has a handful of counts. The chain has TRBV7-9 and TRBJ1-1, with D uncertain. Germline CDR1 SEHNR, CDR2 FQNEAQ (reference sequence). The CDR3 sequence is 16 residues long. The V gene lost 0 bases and the J gene lost 1 base, with 12 bases spanning the gap. Written as DNA, the CDR3 is TGTGCCAGCAGCTTAGCAGGCCCACACGAGAACACTGAAGCTTTCTTT. It specifies CASSLAGPHENTEAFF.

The J gene is TRBJ2-5, the V gene TRBV5-1; D gene unclear. The CDR3 runs 14 residues. Trimming took off 0 bases at V and 5 bases at J, with 11 bases between the two ends. Germline CDR1 SGHRS, CDR2 YFSETQ. The CDR3 spells CASSLVGARETQYF. The CDR3 region has the DNA TGCGCCAGCAGCTTGGTTGGAGCAAGGGAGACCCAGTACTTC.

This clonotype was counted at least ten times. The chain links TRBV5-1 to TRBJ2-2; no definite D call. This CDR3 has 13 residues. Germline V gene data show CDR1 as SGHRS and CDR2 as YFSETQ. V was trimmed by 4 bases and J by 4 bases, leaving 8 bases between them. The CDR3 is CASSQTGTGELFF. CDR3 bases: TGCGCCAGCAGCCAGACGGGCACCGGGGAGCTGTTTTTT. Full variable domain (missing parts from reference TRBV5-1 and TRBJ2-2): KAGVTQTPRYLIKTRGQQVTLSCSPISGHRSVSWYQQTPGQGLQFLFEYFSETQRNKGNFPGRFSGRQFSNSRSEMNVSTLELGDSALYLCASSQTGTGELFFGEGSRLTVL.

The V gene is TRBV25-1, the J gene TRBJ2-3; D is perhaps TRBD2 (7 bases). CDR1 and CDR2 from the germline V gene are MGHDK and SYGVNS. The CDR3 totals 14 residues. Trimming stripped 7 bases from V and 4 bases from J, with 15 bases between. The CDR3 here is CASNLQGRADTQYF. Here the CDR3 DNA reads TGTGCCAGCAATTTGCAGGGGAGGGCAGATACGCAGTATTTT.

The chain couples TRBV4-3 to TRBJ2-3; a possible D gene is TRBD2 (5 bases). From germline, CDR1 is LGHNA and CDR2 YSLEER. This CDR3 is 18 amino acids long. V was pared by 1 base and J by 5 bases, with 22 bases between. The CDR3 sequence is CASSQGRMRVWAGDTQYF. The DNA of the CDR3 is TGCGCCAGCAGCCAAGGAAGGATGAGGGTATGGGCAGGAGATACGCAGTATTTT.

In this sample, this clonotype turned up many times. J is TRBJ2-7 and V is TRBV29-1; D tentatively fits TRBD1 or TRBD2 (6 bases each). CDR3 size: 12 residues. Germline V gene lookup returns CDR1 SQVTM and CDR2 ANQGSEA. V was pared by 3 bases and J by 4 bases, with 10 bases between. The CDR3 coding sequence is TGCAGCGTTGACAGGGGAGGATACGAGCAGTACTTC. Its protein product is CSVDRGGYEQYF.

The sample holds many counts of this clonotype. V and J are TRBV10-3 and TRBJ2-5; no definite D call. This CDR3 is built from 14 residues. V was clipped by 10 bases and J by 1 base, with 16 bases between them. Per germline, CDR1 ENHRY and CDR2 SYGVKD. As DNA, the CDR3 is TGTGCCACCGCAGCGTGGCAGAGCCAAGAGACCCAGTACTTC. It yields the protein CATAAWQSQETQYF.

This clonotype was observed a few times. The chain recombines TRBV7-9 with TRBJ1-1; no clear D. V lost 5 bases, J lost 4 bases, and 11 bases lay in between. CDR3 length: 13 amino acids. Germline loops: CDR1 SEHNR, CDR2 FQNEAQ (reference sequence). CDR3: CASSPGERTEAFF. Written as DNA, the CDR3 is TGTGCCAGCAGCCCCGGAGAACGCACTGAAGCTTTCTTT.

The chain is built from TRBV9 and TRBJ2-3; D gene unclear. Germline-derived CDR1 and CDR2 are SGDLS and YYNGEE. V was pared by 0 bases and J by 5 bases, with 7 bases between. The CDR3 extends over 13 amino acids. The CDR3 region is CASSVGNGDTQYF. Here the CDR3 DNA reads TGTGCCAGCAGCGTAGGTAATGGAGATACGCAGTATTTT.

In its sample, this clonotype was seen many times. The gene calls are TRBV29-1 and TRBJ2-2; possibly TRBD2 for D (6 bases). V dropped 7 bases and J dropped 1 base, with 10 bases sitting between them. CDR1 is SQVTM, CDR2 ANQGSEA, per germline. The CDR3 sequence is 13 residues long. DNA of the CDR3: TGCAGCGGTGTCGGGGGGAACACCGGGGAGCTGTTTTTT. Its translation is CSGVGGNTGELFF.

A few counts support this clonotype. This chain links TRBV7-8 with TRBJ1-3; unclear D gene. From germline, CDR1 is SGHVS and CDR2 FQNEAQ. The germline V and J ends were trimmed by 1 base and 4 bases, with 5 bases remaining between them. This CDR3 spans 13 amino acids. The CDR3 spells CASSLVKGNTIYF. CDR3 coding DNA: TGTGCCAGCAGCTTAGTAAAGGGAAACACCATATATTTT.

This clonotype has just a few counts. The V and J genes are TRBV6-4 and TRBJ2-6; maybe TRBD1 (6 bases). Deletions cut 4 bases from V and 0 bases from J, with 10 bases between. CDR1 is MRHNA, CDR2 SNTAGT, per germline. The CDR3 is made up of 16 amino acids. Here the CDR3 DNA reads TGTGCCAGCAGTGCCGGGACAAACTCTGGGGCCAACGTCCTGACTTTC. The encoded protein is CASSAGTNSGANVLTF.

This clonotype was detected only a few times. V usage is TRBV12-5 and J usage is TRBJ2-2; D might be TRBD1 (5 bases). The CDR3 is 14 residues long. Germline V lookup: CDR1 LGHNT, CDR2 FRNRAP. Deletions cut 3 bases from V and 7 bases from J, with 12 bases between. CDR3 sequence: CASGLQGVSGELFF. For the CDR3, the DNA is TGTGCTAGTGGTTTACAAGGGGTTAGCGGGGAGCTGTTTTTT.

This clonotype was found many times. The CDR3 here is CSATEGAGELFF. The CDR3 DNA reads TGCAGTGCTACGGAGGGAGCCGGGGAGCTGTTTTTT. The chain joins TRBV20-1 to TRBJ2-2, with D perhaps matching TRBD2 (6 bases). Trimming left V 4 bases short and J 6 bases short, with 9 bases between. Germline V gene lookup returns CDR1 DFQATT and CDR2 SNEGSKA (reference sequence). CDR3 size: 12 residues.

This clonotype has a count of ten or more. The chain uses TRBV12-3 or TRBV12-4 and TRBJ1-4; TRBD1 agrees at 7 bases. The V segment lost 8 bases and the J segment 8 bases; nucleotides outside the gene matches: 11. The CDR3 is 14 amino acids. Written as DNA, the CDR3 is TGTGCCAGCCGACCAGGGGGTATAGGCGAAAAACTGTTTTTT. It specifies CASRPGGIGEKLFF.